The 19 T cell receptor beta chains in this list originate from one sample, sequenced in a study of neurological immune-mediated disorders. TCRdb reanalysed the 5' RACE reads using MiXCR and keeps one entry per CDR3 protein. In the table there are 55,000 to 70,000 distinct CDR3 sequences, about 4% of which are singletons. Sequencing used PBMCs. The receptors originated from a man between 25 and 39 years old with multiple sclerosis.

This clonotype appeared many times. The V call is TRBV9, the J call TRBJ2-3; 8 nucleotides match TRBD1. V lost 3 bases, J lost 3 bases, and 6 bases stayed unmatched. The V gene's germline CDR1 is SGDLS and CDR2 YYNGEE. The CDR3 loop spans 15 amino acids. CDR3 amino acids: CASSATGGVTDTQYF. The CDR3 DNA follows: TGTGCCAGCAGCGCAACAGGGGGAGTGACAGATACGCAGTATTTT.

This clonotype has a count of ten or more. V is TRBV12-3 or TRBV12-4 and J is TRBJ2-3; a weak D match, TRBD2 (7 bases). V gave up 5 bases and J gave up 7 bases, with 19 bases separating them. The length of the CDR3 is 15 residues. CDR3 nucleotides: TGTGCCAGCAGTCCTCTGGGGGGGCCCTCAAATACGCAGTATTTT. Translated: CASSPLGGPSNTQYF.

This clonotype was observed many times. The V call is TRBV6-6, the J call TRBJ2-2, with TRBD1 matching over 7 bases. This CDR3 comprises 14 residues. The germline V gene has CDR1 MNHNY and CDR2 SVGAGI (reference sequence). The ends lost 5 bases at V and 5 bases at J; junction bases unmatched: 5. The CDR3 protein is CASSQYRGTGELFF. The CDR3 nucleotides read TGTGCCAGCAGTCAATACAGGGGTACCGGGGAGCTGTTTTTT.

In its sample, this clonotype was seen many times. The chain has TRBV6-5 and TRBJ2-2; D call uncertain. V was shortened by 0 bases and J by 1 base, with 9 bases between the two germline ends. The CDR3 runs 16 residues. Germline CDR1 and CDR2: MNHEY and SVGAGI. The CDR3 DNA reads as TGTGCCAGCAGTTACTCCGGACGGAAGAACACCGGGGAGCTGTTTTTT. It codes for CASSYSGRKNTGELFF.

This clonotype was observed many times. The genes are TRBV7-2 and TRBJ2-4; perhaps TRBD1 as D (6 bases). The CDR3 extends over 13 amino acids. Germline V gene sequence: CDR1 SGHTA, CDR2 FQGNSA. Trimming pared 5 bases from V and 9 bases from J, leaving 14 bases between. This CDR3 reads CASSAGVVSIQYF. DNA of the CDR3: TGTGCCAGCAGCGCAGGGGTTGTGAGCATTCAGTACTTC.

This clonotype has a count of ten or more. The V call is TRBV6-2 or TRBV6-3, the J call TRBJ1-1, with 8 bases aligning to TRBD1. Germline V gene sequence: CDR1 MNHEY, CDR2 SVGEGT. The junction had 4 bases not matched to a gene; V was cut back by 10 bases and J by 3 bases. CDR3 length: 12 amino acids. The CDR3 loop reads CATGTGYTEAFF. The CDR3 DNA reads TGTGCCACAGGGACAGGCTACACTGAAGCTTTCTTT.

Concerning this clonotype: Just one base apart from a much larger clone, this may be a read error. The rearrangement joins TRBV27 to TRBJ2-2, with a possible D match to TRBD1 (5 bases). In germline, CDR1 is MNHEY, CDR2 SMNVEV (reference sequence). This CDR3 comprises 16 residues. The CDR3 protein is CASSLSTGPNSGELFF. CDR3 coding DNA: TGTGCCAGCAGTTTATCAACAGGACCGAACAGCGGGGAGCTGTTTTTT.

This clonotype was found many times. The CDR3 region has the DNA TGCAGTGCTAGAGGCACTAGCGGGGGGCACCCCTACAATGAGCAGTTCTTC. Protein product: CSARGTSGGHPYNEQFF. This sequence joins TRBV20-1 and TRBJ2-1, with 12 bases that match TRBD2. V lost 1 base, J lost 2 bases, and 6 bases stayed unmatched. The CDR3 length is 17 residues. CDR1 is DFQATT and CDR2 is SNEGSKA in the germline V gene (reference sequence).

There are many counts of this clonotype. This chain joins TRBV10-2 and TRBJ1-1, with TRBD1 as a possible D gene (5 bases). Germline CDR1 is WSHSY and CDR2 is SAAADI. V was cut by 7 bases and J by 11 bases, with 26 bases left in between. The CDR3 is 15 residues long. The CDR3 spells CASTPATVPEGVAFF. DNA for the CDR3: TGCGCCAGCACCCCAGCGACAGTTCCCGAAGGGGTCGCTTTCTTT.

This clonotype was seen at least ten times. The gene calls are TRBV7-9 and TRBJ2-1; 8 bases are a match to TRBD1. The CDR3 has 14 amino acids. V was clipped by 5 bases and J by 4 bases; unmatched bases: 4. In germline, CDR1 is SEHNR, CDR2 FQNEAQ (reference sequence). This chain's CDR3 is CASSARGQYNEQFF. CDR3 nucleotide sequence: TGTGCCAGCAGCGCCAGGGGGCAATACAATGAGCAGTTCTTC.

This clonotype was detected many times. The V call is TRBV11-3, the J call TRBJ1-6; D uncertain. Germline V gives CDR1 SGHNT, CDR2 YENEEA. V lost 0 bases, J lost 8 bases, and 5 bases lay in between. The CDR3 extends over 13 amino acids. CDR3 sequence: CASSLDGDSPLHF. The CDR3 DNA reads as TGTGCCAGCAGCTTAGATGGGGATTCACCCCTCCACTTT.

This clonotype was seen ten or more times. The chain combines TRBV25-1 with TRBJ1-2; D remains ambiguous. The CDR3 has 11 residues. Looked up from germline, CDR1 is MGHDK and CDR2 is SYGVNS. Trimming stripped 3 bases from V and 8 bases from J, with 7 bases between. CDR3 amino acids: CASSDMAGYTF. Here the CDR3 DNA reads TGTGCCAGCAGTGACATGGCCGGCTACACCTTC.

Many counts were recorded for this clonotype. CDR3 protein: CASSPQGRGTEAFF. The CDR3 nucleotides read TGCGCCAGCAGCCCACAGGGTAGGGGCACTGAAGCTTTCTTT. The genes are TRBV5-1 and TRBJ1-1; D might be TRBD1 (6 bases). Deletions cut 4 bases from V and 4 bases from J, with 14 bases between. Per the germline V gene, CDR1 is SGHRS and CDR2 is YFSETQ. The CDR3 is 14 residues long.

There are many counts of this clonotype. CDR3 DNA sequence: TGCGCCAGCAGCTTCACCGGGACTAGCGGGGCCGGGGGCACAGATACGCAGTATTTT. Translation gives CASSFTGTSGAGGTDTQYF. The V gene is TRBV5-1, the J gene TRBJ2-3; 13 nucleotides align to TRBD2. Germline V gene lookup returns CDR1 SGHRS and CDR2 YFSETQ. The CDR3 sequence is 19 residues long. J gave up 1 base and V 2 bases, and 10 bases lay outside the gene matches. Combining the CDR3 with reference TRBV5-1 and TRBJ2-3 gives the whole variable domain KAGVTQTPRYLIKTRGQQVTLSCSPISGHRSVSWYQQTPGQGLQFLFEYFSETQRNKGNFPGRFSGRQFSNSRSEMNVSTLELGDSALYLCASSFTGTSGAGGTDTQYFGPGTRLTVL.

This clonotype was recorded a few times. The gene calls are TRBV20-1 and TRBJ1-2; 11 nucleotides match TRBD1. Germline-derived CDR1 and CDR2 are DFQATT and SNEGSKA (reference sequence). CDR3 length: 17 residues. Trimming removed 3 bases from V and 4 bases from J; junction bases left unmatched: 13. CDR3 loop: CSASPRTGGILVYGYTF. The CDR3 nucleotides are TGCAGTGCTAGCCCAAGGACAGGGGGCATTTTAGTCTATGGCTACACCTTC.

Ten or more counts support this clonotype. The DNA of the CDR3 is TGTGCCAGCGGGACCGGGACTAGCGGCGGGAGAGAGACCCAGTACTTC. This translates into CASGTGTSGGRETQYF. This chain links TRBV14 with TRBJ2-5, with 11 nucleotides matching TRBD2. Germline assignment: CDR1 SGHDN and CDR2 FVKESK. V was clipped by 8 bases and J by 4 bases; unmatched bases: 12. The CDR3 has 16 residues.

This clonotype was recorded at least ten times. This chain joins TRBV7-9 and TRBJ2-5; D possibly uses TRBD1 or TRBD2 (7 bases each). Germline CDR1 and CDR2: SEHNR and FQNEAQ (reference sequence). The CDR3 has 14 residues. With 7 bases removed from V and 2 bases from J, the gap between germline ends came to 14 bases. In DNA form, the CDR3 reads TGTGCCAGCAAGGGGGGGGGACAGCAAGAGACCCAGTACTTC. Protein sequence: CASKGGGQQETQYF.

The sample holds many counts of this clonotype. The gene calls are TRBV6-5 and TRBJ1-2, with TRBD1 matching 8 bases. CDR1 is MNHEY, CDR2 SVGAGI, per germline. The CDR3 contains 16 residues. Trimming took 4 bases from V and 0 from J; bases not matched to a gene: 7. CDR3: CASSLDRVRSNYGYTF. As DNA, the CDR3 is TGTGCCAGCAGTTTGGACAGGGTGAGGTCTAACTATGGCTACACCTTC.

This clonotype was seen ten or more times. The gene calls are TRBV24-1 and TRBJ2-2; tentatively, D is TRBD2 (6 bases). Deletions cut 4 bases from V and 6 bases from J, with 17 bases between. Per germline, CDR1 KGHDR and CDR2 SFDVKD. The CDR3 covers 16 residues. CDR3 sequence reads: CATSDNFGEDAGELFF. The CDR3 DNA reads TGTGCCACCAGTGACAATTTCGGGGAGGACGCCGGGGAGCTGTTTTTT.